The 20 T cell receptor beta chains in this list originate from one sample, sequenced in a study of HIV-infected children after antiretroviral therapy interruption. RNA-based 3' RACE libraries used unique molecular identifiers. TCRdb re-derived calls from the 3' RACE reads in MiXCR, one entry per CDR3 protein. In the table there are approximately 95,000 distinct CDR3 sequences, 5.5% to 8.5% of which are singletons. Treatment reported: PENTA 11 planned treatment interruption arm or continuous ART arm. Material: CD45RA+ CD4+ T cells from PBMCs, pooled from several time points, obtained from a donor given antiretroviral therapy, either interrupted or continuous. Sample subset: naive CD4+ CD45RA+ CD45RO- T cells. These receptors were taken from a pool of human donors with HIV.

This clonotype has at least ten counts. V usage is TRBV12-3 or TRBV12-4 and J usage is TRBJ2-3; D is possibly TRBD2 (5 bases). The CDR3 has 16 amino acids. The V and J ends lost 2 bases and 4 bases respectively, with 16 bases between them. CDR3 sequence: CASSLQVASGADTQYF. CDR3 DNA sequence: TGTGCCAGCAGTTTACAGGTAGCGTCAGGAGCAGATACGCAGTATTTT.

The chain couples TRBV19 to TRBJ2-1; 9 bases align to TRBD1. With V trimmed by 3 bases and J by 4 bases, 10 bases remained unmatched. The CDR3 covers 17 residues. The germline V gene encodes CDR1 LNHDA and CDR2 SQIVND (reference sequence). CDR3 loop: CASSMVTGTGPYNEQFF. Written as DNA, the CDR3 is TGTGCCAGTAGTATGGTGACCGGGACAGGGCCTTACAATGAGCAGTTCTTC.

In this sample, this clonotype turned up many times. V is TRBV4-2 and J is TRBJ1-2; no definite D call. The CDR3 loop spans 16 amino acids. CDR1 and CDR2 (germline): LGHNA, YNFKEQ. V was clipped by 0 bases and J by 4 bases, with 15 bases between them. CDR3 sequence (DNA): TGTGCCAGCAGCCAAGACCTAATTGGCAACCCCTATGGCTACACCTTC. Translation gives CASSQDLIGNPYGYTF.

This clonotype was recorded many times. CDR3 loop: CASSRSSYNEQFF. DNA of the CDR3: TGTGCCAGCAGCAGAAGCTCCTACAATGAGCAGTTCTTC. This chain uses TRBV12-3 or TRBV12-4 with TRBJ2-1; no clear D gene. The CDR3 runs 13 residues. The germline V and J ends were trimmed by 6 bases and 0 bases, with 6 bases remaining between them.

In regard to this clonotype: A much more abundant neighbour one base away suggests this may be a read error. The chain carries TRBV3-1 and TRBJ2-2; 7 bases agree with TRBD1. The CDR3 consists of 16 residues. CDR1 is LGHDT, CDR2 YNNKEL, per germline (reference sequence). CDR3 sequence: CTSSKYRGVNTGELFF. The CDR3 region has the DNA TGTACCAGCAGCAAATACAGGGGAGTGAACACCGGGGAGCTGTTTTTT. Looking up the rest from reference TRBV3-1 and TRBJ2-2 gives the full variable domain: DTAVSQTPKYLVTQMGNDKSIKCEQNLGHDTMYWYKQDSKKFLKIMFSYNNKELIINETVPNRFSPKSPDKAHLNLHINSLELGDSAVYFCTSSKYRGVNTGELFFGEGSRLTVL.

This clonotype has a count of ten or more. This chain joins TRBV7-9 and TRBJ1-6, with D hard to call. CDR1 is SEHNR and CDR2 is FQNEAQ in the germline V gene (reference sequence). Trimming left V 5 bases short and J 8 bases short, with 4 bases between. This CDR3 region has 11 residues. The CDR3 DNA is TGTGCCAGCAGCCTTCATTCACCCCTCCACTTT. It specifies CASSLHSPLHF.

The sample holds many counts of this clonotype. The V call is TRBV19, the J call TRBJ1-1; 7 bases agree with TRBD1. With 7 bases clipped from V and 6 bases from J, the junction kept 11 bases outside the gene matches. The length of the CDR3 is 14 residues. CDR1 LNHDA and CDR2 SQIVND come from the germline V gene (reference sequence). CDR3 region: CASKSTGQVAEAFF. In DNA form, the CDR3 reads TGTGCCAGTAAGAGTACAGGACAGGTGGCTGAAGCTTTCTTT. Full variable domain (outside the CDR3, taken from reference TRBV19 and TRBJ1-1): DGGITQSPKYLFRKEGQNVTLSCEQNLNHDAMYWYRQDPGQGLRLIYYSQIVNDFQKGDIAEGYSVSREKKESFPLTVTSAQKNPTAFYLCASKSTGQVAEAFFGQGTRLTVV.

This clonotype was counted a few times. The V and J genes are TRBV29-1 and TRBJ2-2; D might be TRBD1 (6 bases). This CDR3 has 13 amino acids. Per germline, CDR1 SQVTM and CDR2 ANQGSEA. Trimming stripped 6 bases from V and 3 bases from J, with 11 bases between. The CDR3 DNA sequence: TGCAGCGTGGGGACACTTTACACCGGGGAGCTGTTTTTT. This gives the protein CSVGTLYTGELFF.

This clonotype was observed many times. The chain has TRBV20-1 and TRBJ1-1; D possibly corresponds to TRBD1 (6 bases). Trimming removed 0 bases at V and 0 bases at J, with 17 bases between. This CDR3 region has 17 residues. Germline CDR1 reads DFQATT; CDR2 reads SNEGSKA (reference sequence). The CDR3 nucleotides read TGCAGTGCTAGAGATCTCTTGAGTGGGGGCCTGAACACTGAAGCTTTCTTT. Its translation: CSARDLLSGGLNTEAFF.

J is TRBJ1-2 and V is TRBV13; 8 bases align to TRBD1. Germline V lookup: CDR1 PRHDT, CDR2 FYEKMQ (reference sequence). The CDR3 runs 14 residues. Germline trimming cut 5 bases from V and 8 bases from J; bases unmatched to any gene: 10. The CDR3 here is CASSPPGQGQGYTF. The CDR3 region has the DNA TGTGCCAGCAGCCCACCTGGACAGGGACAAGGCTACACCTTC.

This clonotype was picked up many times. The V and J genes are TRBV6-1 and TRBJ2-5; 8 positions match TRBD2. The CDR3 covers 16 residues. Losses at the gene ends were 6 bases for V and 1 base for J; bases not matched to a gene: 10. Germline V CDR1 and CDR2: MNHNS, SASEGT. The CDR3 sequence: CASSKRSGGFQETQYF. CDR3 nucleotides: TGTGCCAGCAGCAAAAGGAGCGGGGGCTTCCAAGAGACCCAGTACTTC.

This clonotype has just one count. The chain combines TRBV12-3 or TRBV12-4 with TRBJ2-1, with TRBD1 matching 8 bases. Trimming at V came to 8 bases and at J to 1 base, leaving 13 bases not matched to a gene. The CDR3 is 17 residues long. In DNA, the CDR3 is TGTGCCAGCGGGCCGGGCAGGGGGCATATTTCCTACAATGAGCAGTTCTTC. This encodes CASGPGRGHISYNEQFF.

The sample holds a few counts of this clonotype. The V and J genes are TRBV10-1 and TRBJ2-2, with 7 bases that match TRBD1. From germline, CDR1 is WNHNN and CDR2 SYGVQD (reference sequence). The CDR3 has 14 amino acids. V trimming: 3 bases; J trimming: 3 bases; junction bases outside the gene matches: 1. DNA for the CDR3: TGCGCCAGCAGTGAACAGGGGTACACCGGGGAGCTGTTTTTT. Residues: CASSEQGYTGELFF.

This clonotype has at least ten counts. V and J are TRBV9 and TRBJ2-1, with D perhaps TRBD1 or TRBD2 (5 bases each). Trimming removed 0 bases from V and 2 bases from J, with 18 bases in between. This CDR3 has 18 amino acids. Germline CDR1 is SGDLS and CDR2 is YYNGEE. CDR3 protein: CASSVASVRDGAYNEQFF. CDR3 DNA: TGTGCCAGCAGCGTAGCTTCGGTGAGGGACGGGGCCTACAATGAGCAGTTCTTC.

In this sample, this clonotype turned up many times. CDR3 in DNA: TGTGCCAGCACCCCAGGCAGGCTGAACACTGAAGCTTTCTTT. This translates into CASTPGRLNTEAFF. This sequence joins TRBV12-3 or TRBV12-4 and TRBJ1-1; D remains ambiguous. The CDR3 is 14 amino acids. V shed 7 bases and J shed 0 bases, with 12 bases lying between them.

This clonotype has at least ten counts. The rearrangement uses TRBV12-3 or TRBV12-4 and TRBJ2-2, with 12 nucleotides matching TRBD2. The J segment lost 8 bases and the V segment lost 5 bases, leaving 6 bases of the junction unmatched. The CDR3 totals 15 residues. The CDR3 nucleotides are TGTGCCAGCAGTCAGGGACTAGCGGGCCGGGGGGAGCTGTTTTTT. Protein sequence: CASSQGLAGRGELFF.

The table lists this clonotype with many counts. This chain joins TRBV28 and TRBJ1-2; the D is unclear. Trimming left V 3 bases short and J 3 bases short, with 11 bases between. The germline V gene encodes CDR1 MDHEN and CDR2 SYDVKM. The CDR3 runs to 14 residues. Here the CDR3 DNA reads TGTGCCAGCAGTTTGGTGGGCGCTTACTATGGCTACACCTTC. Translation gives CASSLVGAYYGYTF.

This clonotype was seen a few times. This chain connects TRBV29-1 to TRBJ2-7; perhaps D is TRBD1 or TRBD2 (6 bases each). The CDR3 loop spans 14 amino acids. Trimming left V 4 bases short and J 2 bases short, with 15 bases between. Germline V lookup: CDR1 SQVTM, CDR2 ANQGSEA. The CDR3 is CSVVSGATTYEQYF. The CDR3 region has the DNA TGCAGCGTTGTTTCGGGGGCCACGACCTACGAGCAGTACTTC.

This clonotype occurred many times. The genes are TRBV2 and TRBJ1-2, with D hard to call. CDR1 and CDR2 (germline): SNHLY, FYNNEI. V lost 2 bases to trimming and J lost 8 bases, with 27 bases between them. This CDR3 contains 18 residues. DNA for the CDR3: TGTGCCAGCAGTGAATTAGGGCAGCCCTCTATAAGAAGGTACGGCTACACCTTC. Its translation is CASSELGQPSIRRYGYTF.

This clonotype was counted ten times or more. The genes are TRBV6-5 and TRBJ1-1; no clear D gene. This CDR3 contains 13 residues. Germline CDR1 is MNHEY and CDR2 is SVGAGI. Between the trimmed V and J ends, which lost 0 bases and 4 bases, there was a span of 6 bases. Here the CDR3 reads CASSYSAATEAFF. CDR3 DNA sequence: TGTGCCAGCAGTTACTCGGCAGCCACTGAAGCTTTCTTT.